Below are 27 T cell receptor beta chains sequenced from a single sample in a study of post-analysis software for immune sequencing data. Their specific antigens are unknown. The library was made from cDNA and included unique molecular identifiers. TCRdb re-called the PCR reads through MiXCR, storing one row per CDR3 protein. The sample holds 400,000 to 500,000 distinct CDR3 sequences, 30% to 40% seen once. The study, taken as a whole, reports: With TRBV5-6, TRBV5-1 and TRBV20-1 included, about 5 TRBV segments were more frequent in patients than in controls.

What was sequenced was blood. The receptors stem from a girl aged 2 to 9 with multiple sclerosis.

V usage is TRBV5-4 and J usage is TRBJ1-1; D gene ambiguous. Germline V gene lookup returns CDR1 SGHNT and CDR2 YYREEE (reference sequence). The germline V and J ends were trimmed by 5 bases and 7 bases, with 12 bases remaining between them. This CDR3 is built from 12 residues. CDR3 loop: CASSNRGGEAFF. CDR3 coding DNA: TGTGCCAGCAGTAACAGAGGCGGTGAAGCTTTCTTT.

With regard to this clonotype: Germline is not matched at one junction end, which may reflect a read error. CDR3 protein: CACSEQGRFDTEAFF. The CDR3 DNA follows: TGCGCCTGCAGCGAACAGGGCAGGTTTGACACTGAAGCTTTCTTT. The genes are TRBV4-3 and TRBJ1-1, with a weak D call TRBD1 (6 bases). From germline, CDR1 is LGHNA and CDR2 YSLEER. The CDR3 has 15 amino acids.

The chain links TRBV27 to TRBJ2-5; 7 bases line up with TRBD2. Germline V CDR1 and CDR2: MNHEY, SMNVEV (reference sequence). Germline trimming cut 3 bases from V and 4 bases from J; bases unmatched to any gene: 11. The CDR3 is made up of 16 amino acids. CDR3 region: CASSFRRGGLRETQYF. As DNA, the CDR3 is TGTGCCAGCAGTTTTCGCCGGGGAGGGCTTAGAGAGACCCAGTACTTC.

This chain links TRBV4-3 with TRBJ2-3, with TRBD2 matching 12 bases. V lost 4 bases and J lost 1; bases outside the gene matches: 12. This CDR3 has 19 residues. The germline V gene has CDR1 LGHNA and CDR2 YSLEER. As DNA, the CDR3 is TGCGCCAGCAGCCCTCTTATTCTACTAGCGGGAGGCGGCACAGATACGCAGTATTTT. Translating it yields CASSPLILLAGGGTDTQYF.

The V and J genes are TRBV7-6 and TRBJ2-1; TRBD2 is a possible D gene (7 bases). Trimming removed 3 bases from V and 8 bases from J, with 14 bases in between. CDR3 length: 14 amino acids. The germline V gene encodes CDR1 SGHVS and CDR2 FNYEAQ. This CDR3 is CASSLGGGWDEQFF. The CDR3 DNA reads as TGTGCCAGCAGCTTGGGAGGGGGGTGGGATGAGCAGTTCTTC.

The chain combines TRBV28 with TRBJ2-3; 8 bases map to TRBD2. V trimming: 10 bases; J trimming: 8 bases; junction bases outside the gene matches: 11. This CDR3 is 13 amino acids long. Germline V gene lookup returns CDR1 MDHEN and CDR2 SYDVKM. CDR3 nucleotide sequence: TGTGCCACCTTAGCGGGGTTTGGAGGTACGCAGTATTTT. Amino acid sequence: CATLAGFGGTQYF. Based on the CDR3 plus reference TRBV28 and TRBJ2-3, the full variable domain is DVKVTQSSRYLVKRTGEKVFLECVQDMDHENMFWYRQDPGLGLRLIYFSYDVKMKEKGDIPEGYSVSREKKERFSLILESASTNQTSMYLCATLAGFGGTQYFGPGTRLTVL.

In this sample, this clonotype turned up a few times. The chain couples TRBV29-1 to TRBJ2-7; D assignment may be TRBD1 or TRBD2 (5 bases each). This CDR3 is built from 16 residues. The germline gives CDR1 SQVTM, CDR2 ANQGSEA. With 6 bases removed from V and 0 bases from J, the gap between germline ends came to 21 bases. CDR3 sequence: CSVKGISGTSSYEQYF. As DNA, the CDR3 is TGCAGCGTCAAAGGGATTTCTGGGACGAGCTCCTACGAGCAGTACTTC.

This clonotype was seen a few times. This chain links TRBV29-1 with TRBJ1-4; D is possibly TRBD1 (5 bases). Germline CDR1 and CDR2: SQVTM and ANQGSEA. V lost 4 bases and J lost 0, with 21 bases in between. The CDR3 is made up of 18 amino acids. CDR3 bases: TGCAGCGTTGGGCCAAAGAGGGGCAGCTCTACAACTAATGAAAAACTGTTTTTT. Residues: CSVGPKRGSSTTNEKLFF.

V is TRBV6-1 and J is TRBJ1-2; 7 bases match TRBD1. The ends lost 6 bases at V and 4 bases at J; junction bases unmatched: 11. The CDR3 has 15 residues. Germline CDR1 reads MNHNS; CDR2 reads SASEGT. The CDR3 sequence is CASRSPGTAGYGYTF. DNA of the CDR3: TGTGCCAGCAGGAGTCCCGGGACAGCGGGCTATGGCTACACCTTC.

This clonotype has more than one count but fewer than ten. The J gene is TRBJ2-1, the V gene TRBV29-1; D is tentatively TRBD1 or TRBD2 (5 bases each). Trimming left V 3 bases short and J 0 bases short, with 24 bases between. Per the germline V gene, CDR1 is SQVTM and CDR2 is ANQGSEA. The CDR3 is 19 residues long. CDR3 bases: TGCAGCGTTGACCCAATGACCCGGGGCACACTCCTCTCCTACAATGAGCAGTTCTTC. Translated: CSVDPMTRGTLLSYNEQFF.

This clonotype has just a few counts. The genes are TRBV6-1 and TRBJ1-2; D is undetermined. The V and J ends lost 3 bases and 4 bases respectively, with 9 bases between them. The CDR3 loop spans 13 amino acids. Germline CDR1 MNHNS, CDR2 SASEGT. The CDR3 DNA reads as TGTGCCAGCAGTGATCCCGTGTCCTATGGCTACACCTTC. As protein: CASSDPVSYGYTF.

The chain combines TRBV29-1 with TRBJ2-1; the match to TRBD2 covers 10 bases. J was trimmed by 7 bases and V by 7 bases; bases with no gene match: 4. The CDR3 is made up of 12 amino acids. CDR1 is SQVTM, CDR2 ANQGSEA, per germline. The CDR3 sequence is CSAGLARNEQFF. The CDR3 bases are TGCAGCGCGGGACTAGCGCGGAATGAGCAGTTCTTC.

V gene TRBV6-1 combines with J gene TRBJ2-3; weak D call: TRBD2 (6 bases). The CDR3 length is 14 residues. Germline V lookup: CDR1 MNHNS, CDR2 SASEGT. Trimming cost V 8 bases and J 2 bases, with 14 bases left between them. This CDR3 is CASLGGAYTDTQYF. CDR3 in DNA: TGTGCCAGCTTGGGGGGAGCGTACACAGATACGCAGTATTTT.

This rearrangement joins TRBV6-5 to TRBJ1-1; TRBD1 might be the D (5 bases). This CDR3 is 12 amino acids long. Germline CDR1 reads MNHEY; CDR2 reads SVGAGI. V was shortened by 4 bases and J by 4 bases, with 7 bases between the two germline ends. Here the CDR3 DNA reads TGTGCCAGCAGTTGCGGGGGCACTGAAGCTTTCTTT. Translated: CASSCGGTEAFF.

This sequence joins TRBV29-1 and TRBJ1-2, with D possibly matching TRBD1 (5 bases). V lost 5 bases and J 3 bases, leaving 13 bases between the germline ends. CDR1 SQVTM and CDR2 ANQGSEA come from the germline V gene. The length of the CDR3 is 13 residues. Here the CDR3 reads CSVPAGRDYGYTF. The CDR3 nucleotides read TGCAGCGTTCCGGCAGGGAGAGACTATGGCTACACCTTC.

V and J are TRBV27 and TRBJ1-1; TRBD1 might be the D (5 bases). Trimming stripped 5 bases from V and 3 bases from J, with 31 bases between. CDR1 is MNHEY and CDR2 is SMNVEV in the germline V gene (reference sequence). The CDR3 is made up of 20 amino acids. The CDR3 sequence is CASSPEATGFRRSGDTEAFF. DNA for the CDR3: TGTGCCAGCAGTCCAGAAGCGACTGGTTTCAGGCGGTCGGGGGACACTGAAGCTTTCTTT.

This chain links TRBV5-1 with TRBJ2-7, with D unresolved. Germline V gene lookup returns CDR1 SGHRS and CDR2 YFSETQ. Trimming shortened V by 0 bases and J by 3 bases, and 10 bases separated the two germline ends. The CDR3 contains 14 residues. CDR3 sequence reads: CASSLEPDVYEQYF. The CDR3 coding sequence is TGCGCCAGCAGCTTGGAACCGGATGTCTACGAGCAGTACTTC.

J is TRBJ1-4 and V is TRBV13; D not resolved. The germline CDR1 and CDR2 sequences are PRHDT and FYEKMQ (reference sequence). The V gene lost 4 bases and the J gene lost 5 bases, with 11 bases spanning the gap. The CDR3 has 14 residues. CDR3 sequence (DNA): TGTGCCAGCAGCTCAGAGAAGTCGAATGAAAAACTGTTTTTT. This translates into CASSSEKSNEKLFF.

This clonotype was picked up a small number of times. The chain joins TRBV21-1 to TRBJ2-1. TRBV21-1 is designated a pseudogene. The CDR3 extends over 14 amino acids. CDR3 nucleotide sequence: TGTGCCAGCAGCAAACGGTCACCCGACAATGAGCAGTTCTTC. As protein: CASSKRSPDNEQFF.

This clonotype was picked up a small number of times. The chain is built from TRBV27 and TRBJ1-1; the D is unclear. The CDR3 has 13 amino acids. Deletions cut 2 bases from V and 3 bases from J, with 7 bases between. CDR1 MNHEY and CDR2 SMNVEV come from the germline V gene (reference sequence). CDR3 amino acids: CASSLNGYTEAFF. CDR3 sequence (DNA): TGTGCCAGCAGTTTAAACGGATACACTGAAGCTTTCTTT.

This clonotype has more than one count but fewer than ten. This chain connects TRBV20-1 to TRBJ2-7; tentatively, D is TRBD1 (6 bases). CDR1 and CDR2 (germline): DFQATT, SNEGSKA (reference sequence). The CDR3 contains 14 residues. The V end was cut by 7 bases, the J end by 7 bases, with 23 bases between. The CDR3 region is CSGTWDTGIKEQYF. The CDR3 region has the DNA TGCAGTGGGACCTGGGACACGGGCATAAAAGAGCAGTACTTC.

The chain is built from TRBV4-2 and TRBJ1-1; D might be TRBD1 (6 bases). Germline CDR1 is LGHNA and CDR2 is YNFKEQ. CDR3 size: 16 residues. Deletions cut 2 bases from V and 6 bases from J, with 19 bases between. The CDR3 nucleotides read TGTGCCAGCAGCCAAACGACAGGCGGTGTGGGCGCTGAAGCTTTCTTT. Translating gives CASSQTTGGVGAEAFF.

The CDR3 sequence is CASSFKLADTQYF. In nucleotides, the CDR3 is TGTGCCAGCAGCTTCAAACTAGCAGATACGCAGTATTTT. The chain combines TRBV12-3 or TRBV12-4 with TRBJ2-3; weak D call: TRBD2 (5 bases). The germline V and J ends were trimmed by 6 bases and 4 bases, with 11 bases remaining between them. The CDR3 is 13 amino acids.

The V and J genes are TRBV5-6 and TRBJ1-2; TRBD1 might be the D (5 bases). Germline CDR1 and CDR2: SGHDT and YYEEEE. The CDR3 runs 15 residues. V was shortened by 4 bases and J by 0 bases, with 13 bases between the two germline ends. The CDR3 is CASSGGDAANYGYTF. CDR3 nucleotide sequence: TGTGCCAGCAGCGGGGGGGACGCAGCTAACTATGGCTACACCTTC.

The chain has TRBV24-1 and TRBJ1-2, with D possibly TRBD1 on 5 matching bases. V shed 2 bases and J shed 8 bases, with 11 bases lying between them. In germline, CDR1 is KGHDR, CDR2 SFDVKD. The length of the CDR3 is 13 residues. CDR3 coding DNA: TGTGCCACCAGTGATTACGGGGCTCGGGGCTACACCTTC. Its translation: CATSDYGARGYTF.

In DNA form, the CDR3 reads TGTGCCAGCAGCTTAGCTTTAAGTGAGCAGTTCTTC. It translates to CASSLALSEQFF. The genes are TRBV7-9 and TRBJ2-1; no reliable D call. V lost 0 bases, J lost 9 bases, and 6 bases lay in between. CDR3 length equals 12 residues. The V gene's germline CDR1 is SEHNR and CDR2 FQNEAQ (reference sequence).

The chain joins TRBV5-1 to TRBJ2-2, with D perhaps matching TRBD1 (5 bases). The CDR3 spans 18 residues. Trimming shortened V by 2 bases and J by 0 bases, and 17 bases separated the two germline ends. Per germline, CDR1 SGHRS and CDR2 YFSETQ. This chain's CDR3 is CASSLSQGSLPNTGELFF. The CDR3 DNA reads as TGCGCCAGCAGCTTAAGTCAGGGATCCCTCCCGAACACCGGGGAGCTGTTTTTT.